This TCR beta chain was recorded in a study of cytomegalovirus exposure and HLA in healthy donors. Germline lookup yields CDR1 MNHEY and CDR2 SMNVEV (reference sequence). The V and J ends lost 2 bases and 8 bases respectively, with 8 bases between them. The CDR3 runs 12 residues. Study results and caveats: In a later analysis, CMV-associated beta chains were mostly HLA-associated, it appeared.

The PCR used 60 Vbeta and 13 Jbeta primers. TCRdb keeps only in-frame clones here, not all; method: immunoSEQ multiplex PCR. There are about 110,000 clones in the sample; around 78% occur only once, and roughly 1.2% lies in the top ten. Note on this clone: Its target is unknown.

The receptor's source is a woman under 40 in good health and CMV-seronegative. Sequenced: PBMCs. The V call is TRBV27, the J call TRBJ2-3; D is unclear. CDR3 nucleotide sequence: TGTGCCAGCAGTTTAGGGCTGGGTACGCAGTATTTT. It encodes CASSLGLGTQYF.